This T cell receptor (beta chain) derives from a study of OX40 agonist ivuxolimab in advanced cancers. In its sample, this clone was seen once. The method was immunoSEQ multiplex PCR; TCRdb's version includes in-frame clones alone and lacks a portion of them. Among under 10,000 clones listed, 79% were seen once. The V end lost 3 bases, the J end lost 6 bases, and 9 bases lay between the germline ends. Germline CDR1 is SEHNR and CDR2 is FQNEAQ (reference sequence). CDR3 length: 12 residues. The TCR sequence derives from an adult with an advanced solid tumor such as melanoma, head and neck, liver or kidney cancer. The material was CD4+ or CD8+ T cells sorted from blood, obtained in a trial of the OX40 agonist ivuxolimab. The J gene is TRBJ2-7, the V gene TRBV7-9, with D possibly matching TRBD2 (6 bases). For the CDR3, the DNA is TGTGCCAGCAGCTTGGAGGGTTCCGAGCAGTACTTC. Its protein is CASSLEGSEQYF.